This T cell receptor beta chain was captured by sequencing in a study of blood T cell repertoires in COVID-19. Study details: The analysed material was cDNA or gDNA that came from T cells, B-cell-depleted T cells, or PBMCs.

The data were produced by immunoSEQ multiplex PCR, yet TCRdb's version contains in-frame clones alone and is incomplete. The repertoire has over 150,000 clones, just under 85% of them found once; the top ten carry 6.9%. As concerns this clone: At the DNA level, this CDR3 is encoded by other sequences in the same sample as well.

Deletions cut 0 bases from V and 5 bases from J, with 5 bases between. Germline loops: CDR1 LGHDT, CDR2 YNNKEL (reference sequence). This CDR3 has 13 residues. The sequenced sample consisted of peripheral blood. V is TRBV3-1 (or the pseudogene TRBV3-2) and J is TRBJ1-5; D unclear. The source is a human donor with acute or convalescent COVID-19. The donor label of this sample is uncertain. The CDR3 DNA follows: TGTGCCAGCAGCCAAGATCGAGATCAGCCCCAGCATTTT. Translating it yields CASSQDRDQPQHF.